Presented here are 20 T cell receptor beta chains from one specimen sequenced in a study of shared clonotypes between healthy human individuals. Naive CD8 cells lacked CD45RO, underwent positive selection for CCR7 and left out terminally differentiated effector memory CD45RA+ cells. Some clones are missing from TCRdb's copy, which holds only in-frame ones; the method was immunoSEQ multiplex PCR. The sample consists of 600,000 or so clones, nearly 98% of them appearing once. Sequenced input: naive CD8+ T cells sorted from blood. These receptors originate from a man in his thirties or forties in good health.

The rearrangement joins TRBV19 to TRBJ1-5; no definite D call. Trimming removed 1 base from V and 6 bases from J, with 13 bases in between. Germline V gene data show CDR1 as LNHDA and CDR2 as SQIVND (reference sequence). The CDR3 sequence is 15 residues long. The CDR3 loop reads CASSIGHYGGQPQHF. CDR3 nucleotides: TGTGCCAGTAGTATAGGCCACTACGGAGGTCAGCCCCAGCATTTT.

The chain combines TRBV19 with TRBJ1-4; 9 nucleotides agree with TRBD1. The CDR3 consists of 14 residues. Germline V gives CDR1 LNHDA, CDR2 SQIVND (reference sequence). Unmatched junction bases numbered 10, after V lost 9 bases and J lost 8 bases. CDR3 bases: TGTGCCAGCAAGCCCGGGACAGGGAAAGAAAAACTGTTTTTT. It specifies CASKPGTGKEKLFF.

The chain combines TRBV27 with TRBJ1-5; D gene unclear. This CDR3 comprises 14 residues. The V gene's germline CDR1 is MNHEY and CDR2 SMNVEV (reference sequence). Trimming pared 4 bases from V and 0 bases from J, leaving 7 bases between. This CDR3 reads CASSSWGSNQPQHF. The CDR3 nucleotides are TGTGCCAGCAGTTCATGGGGTAGCAATCAGCCCCAGCATTTT.

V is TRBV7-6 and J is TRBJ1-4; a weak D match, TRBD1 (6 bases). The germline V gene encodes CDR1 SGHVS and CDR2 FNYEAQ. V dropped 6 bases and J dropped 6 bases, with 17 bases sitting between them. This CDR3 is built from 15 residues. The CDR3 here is CASRQPGHLDEKLFF. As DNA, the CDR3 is TGTGCCAGCAGACAACCGGGACACCTAGATGAAAAACTGTTTTTT.

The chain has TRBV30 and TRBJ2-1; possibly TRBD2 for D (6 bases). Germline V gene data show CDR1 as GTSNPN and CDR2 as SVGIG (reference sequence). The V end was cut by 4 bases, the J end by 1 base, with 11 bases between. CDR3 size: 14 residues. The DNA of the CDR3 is TGTGCCTGGAAGGGCGGGAATTCCTACAATGAGCAGTTCTTC. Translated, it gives CAWKGGNSYNEQFF. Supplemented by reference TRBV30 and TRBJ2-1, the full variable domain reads SQTIHQWPATLVQPVGSPLSLECTVEGTSNPNLYWYRQAAGRGLQLLFYSVGIGQISSEVPQNLSASRPQDRQFILSSKKLLLSDSGFYLCAWKGGNSYNEQFFGPGTRLTVL.

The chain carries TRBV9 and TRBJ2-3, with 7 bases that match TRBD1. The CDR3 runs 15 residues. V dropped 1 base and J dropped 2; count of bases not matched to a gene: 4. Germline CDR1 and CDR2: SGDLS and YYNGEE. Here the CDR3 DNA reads TGTGCCAGCAGCGTAACAGGGGACCTCACAGATACGCAGTATTTT. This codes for CASSVTGDLTDTQYF.

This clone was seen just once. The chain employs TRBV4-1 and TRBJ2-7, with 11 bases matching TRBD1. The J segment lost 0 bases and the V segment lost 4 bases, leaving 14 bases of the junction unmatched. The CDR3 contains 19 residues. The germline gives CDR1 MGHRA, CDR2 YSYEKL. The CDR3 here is CASSPRDRGTSLISYEQYF. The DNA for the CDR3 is TGCGCCAGCAGCCCTCGGGACAGGGGGACCTCTCTCATCTCCTACGAGCAGTACTTC.

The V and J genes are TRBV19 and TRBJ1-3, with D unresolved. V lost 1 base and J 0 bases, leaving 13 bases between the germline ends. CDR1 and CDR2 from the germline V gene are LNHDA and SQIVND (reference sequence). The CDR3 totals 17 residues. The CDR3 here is CASSIVWQRYSGNTIYF. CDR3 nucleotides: TGTGCCAGTAGTATAGTCTGGCAGCGATACTCTGGAAACACCATATATTTT.

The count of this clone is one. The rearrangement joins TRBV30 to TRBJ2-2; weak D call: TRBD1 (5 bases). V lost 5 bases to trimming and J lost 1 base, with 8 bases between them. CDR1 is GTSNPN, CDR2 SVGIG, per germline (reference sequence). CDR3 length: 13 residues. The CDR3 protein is CAWEDKNTGELFF. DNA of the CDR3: TGTGCCTGGGAGGACAAGAACACCGGGGAGCTGTTTTTT.

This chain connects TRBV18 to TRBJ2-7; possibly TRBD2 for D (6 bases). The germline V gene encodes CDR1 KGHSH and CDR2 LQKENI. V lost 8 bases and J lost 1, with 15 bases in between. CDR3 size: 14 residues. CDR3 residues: CASPLRRVSYEQYF. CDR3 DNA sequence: TGTGCCAGCCCTCTAAGGAGGGTATCCTACGAGCAGTACTTC.

This chain's CDR3 is CASSILAGGFTEQYF. CDR3 DNA sequence: TGTGCCAGCAGCATTCTAGCGGGAGGCTTTACCGAGCAGTACTTC. The chain recombines TRBV11-2 with TRBJ2-7; 11 positions match TRBD2. The CDR3 totals 15 residues. V lost 5 bases, J lost 6 bases, and 9 bases stayed unmatched. Germline V gene sequence: CDR1 SGHAT, CDR2 FQNNGV.

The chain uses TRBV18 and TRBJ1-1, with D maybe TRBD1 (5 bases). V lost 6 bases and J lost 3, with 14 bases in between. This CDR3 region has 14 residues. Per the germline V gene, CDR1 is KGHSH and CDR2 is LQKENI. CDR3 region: CASSLRGEDTEAFF. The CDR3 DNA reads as TGTGCCAGCTCCCTCCGGGGGGAGGACACTGAAGCTTTCTTT.

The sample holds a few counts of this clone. The CDR3, as DNA: TGCAGCGCGAATTTTGGGACTAGCGGCAATGAGCAGTTCTTC. It encodes CSANFGTSGNEQFF. V usage is TRBV29-1 and J usage is TRBJ2-1, with 11 bases lining up with TRBD2. Per germline, CDR1 SQVTM and CDR2 ANQGSEA. This CDR3 comprises 14 residues. Unmatched junction bases numbered 8, after V lost 7 bases and J lost 6 bases.

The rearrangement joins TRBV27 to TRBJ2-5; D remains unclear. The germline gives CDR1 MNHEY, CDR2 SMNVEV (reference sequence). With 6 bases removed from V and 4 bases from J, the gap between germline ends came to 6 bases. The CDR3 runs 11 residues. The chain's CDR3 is CASRVGETQYF. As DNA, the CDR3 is TGTGCCAGCAGGGTGGGAGAGACCCAGTACTTC.

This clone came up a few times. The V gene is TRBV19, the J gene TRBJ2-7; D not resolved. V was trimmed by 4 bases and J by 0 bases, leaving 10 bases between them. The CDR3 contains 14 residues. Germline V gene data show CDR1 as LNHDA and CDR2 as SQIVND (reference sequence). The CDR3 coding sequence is TGTGCCAGTAGTACTACGACATTCTCCTACGAGCAGTACTTC. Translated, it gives CASSTTTFSYEQYF.

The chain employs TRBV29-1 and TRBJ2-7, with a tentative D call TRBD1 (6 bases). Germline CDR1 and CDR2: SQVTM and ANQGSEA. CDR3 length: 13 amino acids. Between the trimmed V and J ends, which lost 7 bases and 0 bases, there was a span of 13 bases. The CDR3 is CSGWDTGSYEQYF. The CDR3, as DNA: TGCAGCGGCTGGGACACGGGCTCCTACGAGCAGTACTTC.

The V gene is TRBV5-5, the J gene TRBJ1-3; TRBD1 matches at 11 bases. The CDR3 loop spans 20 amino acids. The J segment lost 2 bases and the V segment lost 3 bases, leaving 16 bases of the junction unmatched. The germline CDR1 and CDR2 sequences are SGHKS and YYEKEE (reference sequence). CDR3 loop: CASSSADRGLSLSPGNTIYF. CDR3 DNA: TGTGCCAGCAGCTCGGCGGACAGGGGGCTCTCACTCTCCCCTGGAAACACCATATATTTT.

The CDR3 sequence is CASSQVLGRDSYEQYF. The CDR3 DNA follows: TGCGCCAGCAGCCAAGTCCTCGGGAGAGACTCCTACGAGCAGTACTTC. V is TRBV4-1 and J is TRBJ2-7, with a weak D call TRBD2 (6 bases). Trimming stripped 1 base from V and 0 bases from J, with 13 bases between. The CDR3 is 16 amino acids. Per germline, CDR1 MGHRA and CDR2 YSYEKL.

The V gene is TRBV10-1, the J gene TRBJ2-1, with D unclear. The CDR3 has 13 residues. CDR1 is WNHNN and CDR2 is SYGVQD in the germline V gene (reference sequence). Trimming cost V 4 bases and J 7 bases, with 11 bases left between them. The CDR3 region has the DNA TGCGCCAGCAGTGGCTCCGCGCTTAATGAGCAGTTCTTC. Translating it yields CASSGSALNEQFF.

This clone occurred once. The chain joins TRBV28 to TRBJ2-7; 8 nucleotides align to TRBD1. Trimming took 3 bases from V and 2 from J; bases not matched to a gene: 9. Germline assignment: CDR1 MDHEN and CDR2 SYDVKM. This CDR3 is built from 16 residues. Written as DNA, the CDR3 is TGTGCCAGCAGTTTCATGGGGACAGGACCCACCTACGAGCAGTACTTC. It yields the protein CASSFMGTGPTYEQYF.